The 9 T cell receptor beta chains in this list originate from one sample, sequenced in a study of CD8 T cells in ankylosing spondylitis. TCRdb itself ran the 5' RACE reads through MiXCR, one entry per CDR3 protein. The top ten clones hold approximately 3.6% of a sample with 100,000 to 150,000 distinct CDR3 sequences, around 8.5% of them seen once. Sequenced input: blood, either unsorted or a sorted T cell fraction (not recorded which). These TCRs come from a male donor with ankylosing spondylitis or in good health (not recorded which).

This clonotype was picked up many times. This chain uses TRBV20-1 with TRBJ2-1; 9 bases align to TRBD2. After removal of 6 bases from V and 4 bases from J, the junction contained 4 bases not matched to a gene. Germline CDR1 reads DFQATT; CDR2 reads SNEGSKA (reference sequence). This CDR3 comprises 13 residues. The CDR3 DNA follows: TGCAGTGCCCCTAGCGGGAATTACAATGAGCAGTTCTTC. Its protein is CSAPSGNYNEQFF.

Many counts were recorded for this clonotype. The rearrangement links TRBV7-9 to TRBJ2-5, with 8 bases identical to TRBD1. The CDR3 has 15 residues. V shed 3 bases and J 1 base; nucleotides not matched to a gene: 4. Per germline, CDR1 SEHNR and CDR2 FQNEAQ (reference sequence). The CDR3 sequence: CASSLEQGAQETQYF. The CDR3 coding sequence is TGTGCCAGCAGCTTGGAGCAGGGGGCCCAAGAGACCCAGTACTTC.

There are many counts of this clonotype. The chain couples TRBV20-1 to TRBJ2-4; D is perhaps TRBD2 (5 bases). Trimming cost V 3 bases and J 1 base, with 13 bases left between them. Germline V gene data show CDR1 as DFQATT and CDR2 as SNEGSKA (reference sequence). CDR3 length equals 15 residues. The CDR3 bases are TGCAGTGCTAGTTCCGGGGATCTGGCCAAAAACATTCAGTACTTC. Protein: CSASSGDLAKNIQYF.

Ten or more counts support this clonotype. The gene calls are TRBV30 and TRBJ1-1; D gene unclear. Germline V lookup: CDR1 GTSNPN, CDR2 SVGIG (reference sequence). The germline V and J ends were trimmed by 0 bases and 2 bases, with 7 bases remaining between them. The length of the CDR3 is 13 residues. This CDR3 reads CAWSVLENTEAFF. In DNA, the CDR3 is TGTGCCTGGAGTGTCTTGGAAAACACTGAAGCTTTCTTT.

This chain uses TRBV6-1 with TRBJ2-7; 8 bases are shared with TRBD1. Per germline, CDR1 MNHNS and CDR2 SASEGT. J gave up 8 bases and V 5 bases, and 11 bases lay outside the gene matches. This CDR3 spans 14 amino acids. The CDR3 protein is CASSPRTGNGKQYF. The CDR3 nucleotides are TGTGCCAGCAGTCCTCGGACAGGGAATGGCAAGCAGTACTTC.

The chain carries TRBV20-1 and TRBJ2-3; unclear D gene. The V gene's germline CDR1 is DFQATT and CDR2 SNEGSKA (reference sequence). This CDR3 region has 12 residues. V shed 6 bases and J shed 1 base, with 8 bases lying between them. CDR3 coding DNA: TGCAGTGCCCCCGGTGGCACAGATACGCAGTATTTT. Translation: CSAPGGTDTQYF.

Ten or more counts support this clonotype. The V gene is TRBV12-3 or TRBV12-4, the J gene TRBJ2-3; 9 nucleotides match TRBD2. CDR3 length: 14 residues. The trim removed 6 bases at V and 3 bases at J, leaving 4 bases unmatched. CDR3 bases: TGTGCCAGCAGGGGACTAGCTCAGACAGATACGCAGTATTTT. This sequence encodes CASRGLAQTDTQYF.

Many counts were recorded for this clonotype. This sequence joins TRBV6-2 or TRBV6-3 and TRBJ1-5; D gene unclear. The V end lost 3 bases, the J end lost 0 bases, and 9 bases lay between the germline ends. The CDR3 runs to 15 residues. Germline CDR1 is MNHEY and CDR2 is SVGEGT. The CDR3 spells CASSYVRHSNQPQHF. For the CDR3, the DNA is TGTGCCAGCAGTTATGTGCGCCATAGCAATCAGCCCCAGCATTTT.

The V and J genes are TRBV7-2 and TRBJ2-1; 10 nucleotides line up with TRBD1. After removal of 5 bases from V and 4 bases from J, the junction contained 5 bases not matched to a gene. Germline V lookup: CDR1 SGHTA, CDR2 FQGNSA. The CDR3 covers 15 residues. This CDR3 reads CASSPEGQGYNEQFF. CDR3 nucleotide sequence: TGTGCCAGCAGCCCAGAGGGACAGGGGTACAATGAGCAGTTCTTC.